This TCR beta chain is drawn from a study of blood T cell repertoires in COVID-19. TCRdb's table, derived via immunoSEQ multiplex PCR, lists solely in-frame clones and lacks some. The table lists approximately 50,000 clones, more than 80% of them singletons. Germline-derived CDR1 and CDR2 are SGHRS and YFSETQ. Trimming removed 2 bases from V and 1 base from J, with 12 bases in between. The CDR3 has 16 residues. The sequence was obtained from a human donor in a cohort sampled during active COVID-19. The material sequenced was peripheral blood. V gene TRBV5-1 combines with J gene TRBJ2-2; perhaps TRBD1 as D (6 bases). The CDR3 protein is CASSLSGARNTGELFF. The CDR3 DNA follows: TGCGCCAGCAGCTTATCAGGGGCGCGGAACACCGGGGAGCTGTTTTTT.